The 4 T cell receptor beta chains presented below share a single source sample, sequenced in a study of control samples from healthy donors and cancer patients. Using immunoSEQ multiplex PCR, the repertoire was profiled, and TCRdb retains in-frame clones only, with some absent. This table holds 130,000 to 150,000 clones, around 94% found once. The sequenced sample consisted of PBMCs. The receptors derive from a man between 60 and 75 years old with colorectal cancer.

V is TRBV27 and J is TRBJ2-2; 8 bases line up with TRBD2. The CDR3 contains 14 residues. Germline trimming cut 2 bases from V and 8 bases from J; bases unmatched to any gene: 4. The germline CDR1 and CDR2 sequences are MNHEY and SMNVEV (reference sequence). CDR3 region: CASSLRGGNGELFF. The CDR3 nucleotides are TGTGCCAGCAGTTTACGGGGGGGCAATGGGGAGCTGTTTTTT.

CDR3 bases: TGCGCCAGCAGTTCAGGGGGGACCGGTGAAGCTTTCTTT. It is translated as CASSSGGTGEAFF. The chain uses TRBV5-1 and TRBJ1-1; TRBD1 matches 7 bases. V lost 5 bases, J lost 7 bases, and 8 bases stayed unmatched. The CDR3 covers 13 residues. Germline CDR1 is SGHRS and CDR2 is YFSETQ.

The CDR3 reads CASGRTGTSGYTF. CDR3 nucleotides: TGTGCTAGTGGCCGGACAGGGACTTCAGGCTACACCTTC. The chain carries TRBV12-5 and TRBJ1-2; 8 nucleotides agree with TRBD1. Germline V gives CDR1 LGHNT, CDR2 FRNRAP. The CDR3 is made up of 13 amino acids. V dropped 6 bases and J dropped 8; count of bases not matched to a gene: 8. Full variable domain (remainder filled in from reference TRBV12-5 and TRBJ1-2): DARVTQTPRHKVTEMGQEVTMRCQPILGHNTVFWYRQTMMQGLELLAYFRNRAPLDDSGMPKDRFSAEMPDATLATLKIQPSEPRDSAVYFCASGRTGTSGYTFGSGTRLTVV.

The CDR3 is CASSRMGQMNTEAFF. Written as DNA, the CDR3 is TGTGCCAGTAGTAGGATGGGACAAATGAACACTGAAGCTTTCTTT. The genes are TRBV19 and TRBJ1-1; D may be TRBD1 (6 bases). In germline, CDR1 is LNHDA, CDR2 SQIVND (reference sequence). The CDR3 length is 15 residues. V lost 4 bases and J lost 0, with 12 bases in between. Based on the CDR3 plus reference TRBV19 and TRBJ1-1, the full variable domain is DGGITQSPKYLFRKEGQNVTLSCEQNLNHDAMYWYRQDPGQGLRLIYYSQIVNDFQKGDIAEGYSVSREKKESFPLTVTSAQKNPTAFYLCASSRMGQMNTEAFFGQGTRLTVV.